The 16 T cell receptor beta chains reported below all come from one sample, sequenced in a study of tumor and adjacent non-tumor tissue in lung cancer. No cell sorting was done before RNA was extracted from the tissue. The normal lung tissue was taken more than 3 cm from the tumor edge. TCRbeta libraries were built with three rounds of nested PCR, modified from ARM-PCR. Using its own MiXCR run on the multiplex PCR reads, TCRdb lists one record per CDR3 protein. The sample has 70,000 to 90,000 distinct CDR3 sequences, around two thirds seen once. Sequenced input: distant non-tumor lung tissue. These receptors were obtained from a woman between 50 and 59 years old with non-small cell lung cancer.

As for this clonotype: A read error may explain this, as a much larger clone is one base away. This rearrangement joins TRBV4-3 to TRBJ2-5; TRBD2 is a possible D gene (5 bases). The CDR3 has 13 residues. Germline V lookup: CDR1 LGHNA, CDR2 YSLEER. Trimming removed 8 bases from V and 1 base from J, with 11 bases in between. CDR3 nucleotides: TGCGCCAGCCGCCTTGGGAGCCAAGAGACCCAGTACTTC. It yields the protein CASRLGSQETQYF.

The chain joins TRBV9 to TRBJ2-2; the match to TRBD2 covers 8 bases. CDR1 is SGDLS, CDR2 YYNGEE, per germline. Germline trimming cut 6 bases from V and 7 bases from J; bases unmatched to any gene: 2. The CDR3 sequence is 12 residues long. CDR3 in DNA: TGTGCCAGCAACCGGGAGGGCGGGGAGCTGTTTTTT. This codes for CASNREGGELFF.

This clonotype occurred a few times. The J gene is TRBJ2-3, the V gene TRBV20-1; 12 nucleotides match TRBD2. Trimming cost V 0 bases and J 4 bases; bases outside gene matches: 20. CDR1 is DFQATT, CDR2 SNEGSKA, per germline (reference sequence). The CDR3 extends over 21 amino acids. CDR3 loop: CSARDTWGPSGRAEVADTQYF. The CDR3, as DNA: TGCAGTGCTAGAGATACATGGGGGCCTAGCGGGAGGGCCGAGGTTGCAGATACGCAGTATTTT.

This clonotype was counted at least ten times. CDR3: CASSYLLRTDTQYF. The CDR3 DNA reads TGTGCCAGCAGTTACCTGCTGCGCACAGATACGCAGTATTTT. The chain is built from TRBV6-2 or TRBV6-3 and TRBJ2-3; D is uncertain. Deletions cut 2 bases from V and 1 base from J, with 7 bases between. The CDR3 spans 14 residues. Germline values: CDR1 MNHEY, CDR2 SVGEGT.

Worth noting for this clonotype: The junction differs from germline at one of its ends, possibly a read error. The V call is TRBV5-1, the J call TRBJ2-7, with 11 bases lining up with TRBD2. This CDR3 contains 15 residues. In germline, CDR1 is SGHRS, CDR2 YFSETQ. The DNA for the CDR3 is TGCGCCAGCAGACTAGCGGGAGACGGACATTACGGGCAGTACTTC. Residues: CASRLAGDGHYGQYF.

Remarks on this clonotype: A much larger clone differs from this one at a single base, so this may be a read error. The chain recombines TRBV20-1 with TRBJ2-7; 12 bases line up with TRBD1. CDR1 DFQATT and CDR2 SNEGSKA come from the germline V gene (reference sequence). The length of the CDR3 is 16 residues. Trimming at V came to 2 bases and at J to 2 bases, leaving 7 bases not matched to a gene. The CDR3 loop is CSARKYGTGGPYEQYF. CDR3 in DNA: TGCAGTGCTAGAAAGTATGGGACAGGGGGCCCCTACGAGCAGTACTTC.

This clonotype has just a few counts. Possible read error: a much larger clone is one base away. DNA for the CDR3: TGCAGTGTTATGAAAGACAGGCGAGGTGCTAGCAATCAGCCCCAGCATTTT. Its translation is CSVMKDRRGASNQPQHF. The V call is TRBV20-1, the J call TRBJ1-5, with D tentatively TRBD1 (6 bases). The CDR3 covers 17 residues. The V and J ends lost 7 bases and 0 bases respectively, with 22 bases between them. The germline V gene encodes CDR1 DFQATT and CDR2 SNEGSKA (reference sequence).

This clonotype was found once. One end of the junction does not line up with germline, which may come from a read error. V gene TRBV12-3 or TRBV12-4 combines with J gene TRBJ1-1, with a possible D match to TRBD1 (6 bases). This CDR3 has 13 residues. The CDR3 nucleotides read TGTGCCGGCAGTTTCGGCAGGGGCACTGAAGCTTTCTTT. Translating gives CAGSFGRGTEAFF.

On this clonotype itself: Possible read error: a much larger clone is one base away. The chain uses TRBV20-1 and TRBJ1-5; TRBD1 is a possible D gene (5 bases). CDR3 length equals 15 residues. Looked up from germline, CDR1 is DFQATT and CDR2 is SNEGSKA (reference sequence). This CDR3 reads CNARDLSGFGQPQHF. The CDR3 DNA reads TGCAATGCTAGAGATCTATCAGGGTTTGGTCAGCCCCAGCATTTT.

This clonotype has at least ten counts. The V call is TRBV20-1, the J call TRBJ2-3; 9 nucleotides agree with TRBD2. CDR1 and CDR2 (germline): DFQATT, SNEGSKA (reference sequence). The CDR3 sequence is 14 residues long. With 7 bases clipped from V and 4 bases from J, the junction kept 9 bases outside the gene matches. CDR3 in amino acids: CSGILSGRPDTQYF. Here the CDR3 DNA reads TGCAGTGGCATCCTTAGCGGGAGACCAGATACGCAGTATTTT.

The table lists this clonotype with a count of one. The CDR3 end shows no conserved phenylalanine or tryptophan, and so a read error is likely. The chain couples TRBV6-1 to TRBJ2-1; tentative D call: TRBD1 (5 bases). From germline, CDR1 is MNHNS and CDR2 SASEGT. The CDR3 runs 15 residues. Deletions cut 2 bases from V and 3 bases from J, with 11 bases between. The CDR3 DNA is TGTGCCAGCAGTGAATCAGGGTTGGACTACAATGAGCAGTTCTAC. Translation gives CASSESGLDYNEQFY.

J is TRBJ1-5 and V is TRBV29-1, with D possibly being TRBD1 (5 bases). The CDR3 is 13 amino acids. V lost 8 bases to trimming and J lost 8 bases, with 19 bases between them. CDR1 SQVTM and CDR2 ANQGSEA come from the germline V gene. In DNA, the CDR3 is TGCAGCATTGGCGACAGCGATTTGGAGCCCCAGCATTTT. This sequence encodes CSIGDSDLEPQHF.

A word on this clonotype: At one end the junction does not follow the germline gene, possibly because of a read error. The gene calls are TRBV25-1 and TRBJ2-3; D assignment may be TRBD1 or TRBD2 (6 bases each). Germline assignment: CDR1 MGHDK and CDR2 SYGVNS. This CDR3 has 14 residues. The CDR3 nucleotides read TGTGCCAGCAGTGAATTGGGGGGCACAGATACGCAGTGTTTT. Translating gives CASSELGGTDTQCF.

V is TRBV20-1 and J is TRBJ2-7, with 8 bases lining up with TRBD2. Losses at the gene ends were 5 bases for V and 9 bases for J; bases not matched to a gene: 15. Germline CDR1 is DFQATT and CDR2 is SNEGSKA (reference sequence). The CDR3 extends over 14 amino acids. The CDR3 nucleotides read TGCAGTGCTCGGAGCGGGAGCGGGCACTATGTGCAGTACTTC. It specifies CSARSGSGHYVQYF.

In regard to this clonotype: The CDR3 end shows no conserved phenylalanine or tryptophan, and so a read error is likely. The limits of the CDR3 on the DNA are not certain, so only TCRdb's listed CDR3 is given. CDR3 loop: CASRGAGRGEPFL. This chain connects TRBV11-1 to TRBJ2-2; TRBD1, as called in the table, went unchecked against the DNA. Looked up from germline, CDR1 is SGHAT and CDR2 is FQDESV (reference sequence). The CDR3 is 13 amino acids long, termini counted.

On this clonotype: A much larger clone differs by one base, so this may be a read error. This chain connects TRBV20-1 to TRBJ1-5, with no clear D. This CDR3 has 12 amino acids. Germline V gene lookup returns CDR1 DFQATT and CDR2 SNEGSKA (reference sequence). CDR3 amino acids: CGARRGESPQHF. The DNA of the CDR3 is TGCGGTGCTAGACGCGGGGAGTCCCCCCAGCATTTT.